This T cell receptor beta chain was sequenced during a study of blood T cells in healthy people across ages. The length of the CDR3 is 14 residues. Germline V lookup: CDR1 MNHEY, CDR2 SVGEGT. V lost 6 bases and J lost 6; bases outside the gene matches: 7. Sample-barcoded 5' priming and a J-beta primer mix drove a second PCR of roughly 6 to 12 cycles. TCRdb reanalysed the 5' RACE reads using MiXCR and keeps one entry per CDR3 protein. The sample includes about 580,000 distinct CDR3 sequences, more than 45% of them seen just once. This clonotype was picked up a small number of times. The sequence was collected from a man of 80 years or more in good health. The rearrangement uses TRBV6-2 or TRBV6-3 and TRBJ2-3, with 9 bases aligning to TRBD1. Sequencing was done on a sample of blood. The CDR3 DNA sequence: TGTGCCAGCAGACCGGGACAGGGAATTGATACGCAGTATTTT. Protein: CASRPGQGIDTQYF.